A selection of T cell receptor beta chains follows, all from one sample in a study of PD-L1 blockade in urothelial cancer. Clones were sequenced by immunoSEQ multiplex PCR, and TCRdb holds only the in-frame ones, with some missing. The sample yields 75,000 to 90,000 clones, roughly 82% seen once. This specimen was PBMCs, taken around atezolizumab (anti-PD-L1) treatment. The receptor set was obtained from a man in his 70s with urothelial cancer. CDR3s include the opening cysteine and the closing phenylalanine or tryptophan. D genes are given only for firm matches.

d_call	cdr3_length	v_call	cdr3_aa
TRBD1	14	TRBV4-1	CASSPRTGAYEQYF
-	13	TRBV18	CASSEQYNSPLHF
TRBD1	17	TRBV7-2	CASSPWTGGGANEKLFF
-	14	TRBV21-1	CASSTADSYNEQFF
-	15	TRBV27	CASSRGGANTGELFF
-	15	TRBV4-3	CASSQDLKENYGYTF
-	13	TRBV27	CASSLTVNTEAFF
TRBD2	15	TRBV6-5	CASSLRAGGPYEQYF
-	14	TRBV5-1	CASFPVEDSREAFF
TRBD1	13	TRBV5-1	CASSLGTGDYYTF
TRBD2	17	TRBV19	CASSIDLIAGVTHEQYF
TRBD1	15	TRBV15	CATSRVEGGGTEAFF
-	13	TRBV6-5	CASSYPGGEKLFF
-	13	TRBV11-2	CASSYPRGSEQYF
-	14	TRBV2	CASSERGLLTEAFF
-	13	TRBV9	CASSMGQGAEAFF
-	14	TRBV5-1	CASSLSTDSYEQYF
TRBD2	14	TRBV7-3	CASSRLAGGDTQYF
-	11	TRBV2	CASSDVREQYF
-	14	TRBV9	CASSVGAERNTIYF
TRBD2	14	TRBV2	CASTILAGGETQYF
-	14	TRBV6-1	CASSVFPGSYEQYF
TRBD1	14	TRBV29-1	CSVESTGANYGYTF
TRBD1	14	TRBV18	CASSPLGTDGIQYF
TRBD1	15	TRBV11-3	CASSLAGTASYEQYF
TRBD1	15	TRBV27	CASSFRGRNTGELFF
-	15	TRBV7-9	CASSLGSPRSSEQYF
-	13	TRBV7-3	CASSPGVEETQYF
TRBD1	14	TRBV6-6	CASSYSDRVDEQYF
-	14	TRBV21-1	CASSKRREKETQYF
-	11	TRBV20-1	CSPAGNYGYTF
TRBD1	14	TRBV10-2	CASRRDRANTEAFF
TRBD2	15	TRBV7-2	CASSLSLAGGNEQFF
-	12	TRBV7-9	CASSLERVEQFF
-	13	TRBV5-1	CASSLTGVEEQYF
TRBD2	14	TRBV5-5	CASSYPAEAGEQYF
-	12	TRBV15	CATSRERSEAFF
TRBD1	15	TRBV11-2	CASSSRTGWHYGYTF
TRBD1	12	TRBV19	CASSTWTGIAFF
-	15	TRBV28	CASSWGKGVGDEQYF
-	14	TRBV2	CASRLDRNTGELFF
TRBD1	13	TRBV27	CASSQTGSYGYTF